This T cell receptor (beta chain) emerged from a study of blood T cells in healthy people across ages. Next came a second PCR, run for about 6 to 12 cycles, which used a sample-barcoded 5' primer along with a J-beta primer mix. TCRdb ran MiXCR on the 5' RACE reads and lists one entry per CDR3 protein. In the table there are about 1.7 million distinct CDR3 sequences, 28% of which are singletons. As to this clonotype: Its antigen is still unknown. The germline gene is not matched at one end of the junction; a read error may be the cause.

The CDR3 runs 14 residues. Germline-derived CDR1 and CDR2 are SQVTM and ANQGSEA. Study-wide findings and caveats: Roughly linearly, TCR beta diversity per million T cells fell as age increased. Diversity was higher, and naive CD4+ cells more numerous, in long-lived donors than in aged donors.

The specimen was blood. The receptor comes from a woman aged 25 to 39 in good health. V is TRBV29-1 and J is TRBJ2-3, with a possible D match to TRBD2 (7 bases). Here the CDR3 reads CSGTRGGRTDTRYF. The CDR3 bases are TGCAGCGGGACGAGGGGGGGCCGCACAGATACGCGGTATTTT.